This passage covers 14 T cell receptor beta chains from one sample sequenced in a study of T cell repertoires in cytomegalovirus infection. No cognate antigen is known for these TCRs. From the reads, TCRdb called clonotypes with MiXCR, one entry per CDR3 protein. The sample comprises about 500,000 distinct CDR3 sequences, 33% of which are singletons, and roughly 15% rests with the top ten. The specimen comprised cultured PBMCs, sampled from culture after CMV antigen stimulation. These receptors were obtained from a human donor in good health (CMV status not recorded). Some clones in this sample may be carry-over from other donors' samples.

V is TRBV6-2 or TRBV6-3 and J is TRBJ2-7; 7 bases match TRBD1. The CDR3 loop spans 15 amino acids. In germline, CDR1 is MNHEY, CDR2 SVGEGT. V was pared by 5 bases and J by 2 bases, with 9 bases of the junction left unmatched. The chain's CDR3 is CASSVLRQGTYEQYF. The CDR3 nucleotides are TGTGCCAGCAGTGTCTTAAGACAGGGAACCTACGAGCAGTACTTC.

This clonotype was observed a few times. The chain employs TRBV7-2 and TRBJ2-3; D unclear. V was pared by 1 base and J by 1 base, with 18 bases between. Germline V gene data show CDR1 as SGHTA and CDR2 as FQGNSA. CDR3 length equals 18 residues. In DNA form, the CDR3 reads TGTGCCAGCAGCTTAGTGGGTTGGAGCTCCGCCCGCACAGATACGCAGTATTTT. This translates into CASSLVGWSSARTDTQYF. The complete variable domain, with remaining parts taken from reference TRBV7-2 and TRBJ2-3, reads GAGVSQSPSNKVTEKGKDVELRCDPISGHTALYWYRQSLGQGLEFLIYFQGNSAPDKSGLPSDRFSAERTGGSVSTLTIQRTQQEDSAVYLCASSLVGWSSARTDTQYFGPGTRLTVL.

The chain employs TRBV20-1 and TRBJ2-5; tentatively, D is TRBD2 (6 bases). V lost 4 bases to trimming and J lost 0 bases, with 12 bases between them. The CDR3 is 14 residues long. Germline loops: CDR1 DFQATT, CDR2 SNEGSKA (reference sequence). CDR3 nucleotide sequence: TGCAGTGCTAATGTCGGGAGCTACCAAGAGACCCAGTACTTC. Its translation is CSANVGSYQETQYF.

This CDR3 is CAISERLGGEQFF. Written as DNA, the CDR3 is TGTGCCATCAGTGAACGACTAGGCGGTGAGCAGTTCTTC. The V and J genes are TRBV10-3 and TRBJ2-1; a weak D match, TRBD2 (6 bases). This CDR3 has 13 residues. The V gene lost 3 bases and the J gene lost 9 bases, with 12 bases spanning the gap. The germline gives CDR1 ENHRY, CDR2 SYGVKD.

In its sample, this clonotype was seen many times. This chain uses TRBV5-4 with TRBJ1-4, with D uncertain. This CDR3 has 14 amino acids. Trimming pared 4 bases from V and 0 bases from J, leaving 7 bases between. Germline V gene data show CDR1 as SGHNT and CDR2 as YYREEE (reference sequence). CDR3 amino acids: CASSVDPTNEKLFF. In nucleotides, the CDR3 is TGTGCCAGCAGCGTGGATCCAACTAATGAAAAACTGTTTTTT.

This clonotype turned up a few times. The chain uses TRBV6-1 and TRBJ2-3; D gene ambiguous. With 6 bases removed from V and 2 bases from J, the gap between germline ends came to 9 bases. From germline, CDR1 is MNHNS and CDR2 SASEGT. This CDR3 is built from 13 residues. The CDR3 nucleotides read TGTGCCAGCAGCCCCGGCCCCACAGATACGCAGTATTTT. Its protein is CASSPGPTDTQYF.

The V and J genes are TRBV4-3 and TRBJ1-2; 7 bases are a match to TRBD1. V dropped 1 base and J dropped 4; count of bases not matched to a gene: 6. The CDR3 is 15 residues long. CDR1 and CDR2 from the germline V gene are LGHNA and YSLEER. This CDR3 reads CASSQGQGGSYGYTF. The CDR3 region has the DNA TGCGCCAGCAGCCAAGGGCAGGGGGGTAGCTATGGCTACACCTTC.

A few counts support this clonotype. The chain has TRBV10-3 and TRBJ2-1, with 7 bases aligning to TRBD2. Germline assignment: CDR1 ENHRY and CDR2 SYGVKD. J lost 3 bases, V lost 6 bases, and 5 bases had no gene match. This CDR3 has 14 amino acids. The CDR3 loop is CAISSGTNYNEQFF. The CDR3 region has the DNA TGTGCCATCAGCTCCGGGACTAACTACAATGAGCAGTTCTTC.

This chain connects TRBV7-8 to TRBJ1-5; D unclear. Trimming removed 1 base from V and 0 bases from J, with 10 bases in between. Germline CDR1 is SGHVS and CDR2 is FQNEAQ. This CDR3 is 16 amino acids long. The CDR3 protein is CASSLDGSFSNQPQHF. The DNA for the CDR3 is TGTGCCAGCAGCTTAGATGGCAGTTTTAGCAATCAGCCCCAGCATTTT.

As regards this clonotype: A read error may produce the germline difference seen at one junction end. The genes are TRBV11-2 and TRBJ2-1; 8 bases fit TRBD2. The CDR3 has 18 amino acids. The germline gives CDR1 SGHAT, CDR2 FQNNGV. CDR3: CASGLRASGFSSYNEQFF. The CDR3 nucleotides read TGTGCCAGCGGCTTGAGGGCTAGCGGGTTTAGCTCCTACAATGAGCAGTTCTTC.

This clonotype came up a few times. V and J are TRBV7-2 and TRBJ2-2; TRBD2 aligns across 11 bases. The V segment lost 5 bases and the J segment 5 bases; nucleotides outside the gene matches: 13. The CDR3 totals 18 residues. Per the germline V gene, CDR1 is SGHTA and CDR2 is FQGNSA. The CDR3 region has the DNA TGTGCCAGCAGCCTATTAGGGGCTAGCGGGAGGAAAACCGGGGAGCTGTTTTTT. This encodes CASSLLGASGRKTGELFF.

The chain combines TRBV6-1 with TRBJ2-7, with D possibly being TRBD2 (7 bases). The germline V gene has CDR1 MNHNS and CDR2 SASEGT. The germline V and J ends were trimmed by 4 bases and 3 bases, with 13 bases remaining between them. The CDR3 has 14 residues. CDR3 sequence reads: CASSAEGGSYEQYV. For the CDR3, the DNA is TGTGCCAGCAGTGCCGAGGGGGGGAGCTACGAGCAGTACGTC.

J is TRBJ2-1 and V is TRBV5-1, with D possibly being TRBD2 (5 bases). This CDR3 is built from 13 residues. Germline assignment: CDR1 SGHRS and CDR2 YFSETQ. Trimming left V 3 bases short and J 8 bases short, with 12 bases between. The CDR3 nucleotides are TGCGCCAGCAGCTACCGGGTCGGGGATGAGCAGTTCTTC. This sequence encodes CASSYRVGDEQFF.

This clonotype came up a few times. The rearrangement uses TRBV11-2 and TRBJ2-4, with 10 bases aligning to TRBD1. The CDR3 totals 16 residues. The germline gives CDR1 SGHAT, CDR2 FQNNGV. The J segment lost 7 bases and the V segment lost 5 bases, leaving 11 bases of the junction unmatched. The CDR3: CASSPQGTGVKNIQYF. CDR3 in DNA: TGTGCCAGCAGCCCACAAGGGACAGGGGTAAAGAACATTCAGTACTTC.